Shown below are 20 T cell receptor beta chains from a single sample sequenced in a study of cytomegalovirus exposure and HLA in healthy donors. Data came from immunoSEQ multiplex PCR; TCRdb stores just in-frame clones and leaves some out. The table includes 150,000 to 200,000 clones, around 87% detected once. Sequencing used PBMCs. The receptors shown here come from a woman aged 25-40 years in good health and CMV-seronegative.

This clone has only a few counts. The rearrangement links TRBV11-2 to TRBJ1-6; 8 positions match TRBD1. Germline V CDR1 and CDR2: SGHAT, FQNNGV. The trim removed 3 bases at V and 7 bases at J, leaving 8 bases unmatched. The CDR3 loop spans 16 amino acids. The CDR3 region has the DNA TGTGCCAGCAGCTTTGCGCAGGGGGCGAACAATTCACCCCTCCACTTT. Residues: CASSFAQGANNSPLHF.

The CDR3: CASSDQGVANTGELFF. CDR3 DNA: TGCGCCAGCAGCGATCAGGGGGTCGCGAACACCGGGGAGCTGTTTTTT. J is TRBJ2-2 and V is TRBV5-1; 7 bases are shared with TRBD1. Germline-derived CDR1 and CDR2 are SGHRS and YFSETQ. This CDR3 is built from 16 residues. With 4 bases clipped from V and 0 bases from J, the junction kept 6 bases outside the gene matches. Full variable domain (remainder filled in from reference TRBV5-1 and TRBJ2-2): KAGVTQTPRYLIKTRGQQVTLSCSPISGHRSVSWYQQTPGQGLQFLFEYFSETQRNKGNFPGRFSGRQFSNSRSEMNVSTLELGDSALYLCASSDQGVANTGELFFGEGSRLTVL.

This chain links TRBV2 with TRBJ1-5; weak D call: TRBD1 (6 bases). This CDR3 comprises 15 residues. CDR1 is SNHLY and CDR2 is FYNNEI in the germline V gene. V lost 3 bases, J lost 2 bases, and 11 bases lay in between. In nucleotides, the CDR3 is TGTGCCAGCAGTGACAGCTCAGGGGGCAATCAGCCCCAGCATTTT. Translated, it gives CASSDSSGGNQPQHF.

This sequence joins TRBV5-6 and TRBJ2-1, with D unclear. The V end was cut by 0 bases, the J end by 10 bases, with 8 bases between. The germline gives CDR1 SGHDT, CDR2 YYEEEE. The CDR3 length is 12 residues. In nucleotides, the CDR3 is TGTGCCAGCAGCTTGGGCTCTAGGGAGCAGTTCTTC. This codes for CASSLGSREQFF.

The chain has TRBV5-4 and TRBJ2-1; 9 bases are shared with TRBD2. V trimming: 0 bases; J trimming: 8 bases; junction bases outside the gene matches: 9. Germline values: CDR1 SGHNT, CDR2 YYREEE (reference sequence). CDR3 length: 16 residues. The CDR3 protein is CASSLATGLAPDEQFF. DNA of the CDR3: TGTGCCAGCAGCTTGGCTACGGGACTAGCTCCCGATGAGCAGTTCTTC. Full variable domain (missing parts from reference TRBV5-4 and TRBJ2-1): ETGVTQSPTHLIKTRGQQVTLRCSSQSGHNTVSWYQQALGQGPQFIFQYYREEENGRGNFPPRFSGLQFPNYSSELNVNALELDDSALYLCASSLATGLAPDEQFFGPGTRLTVL.

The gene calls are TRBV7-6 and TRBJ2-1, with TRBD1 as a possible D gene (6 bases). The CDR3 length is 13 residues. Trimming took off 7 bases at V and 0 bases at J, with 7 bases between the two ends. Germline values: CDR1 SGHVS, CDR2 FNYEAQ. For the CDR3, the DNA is TGTGCCAGCAAAGGGGGCTCCTACAATGAGCAGTTCTTC. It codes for CASKGGSYNEQFF.

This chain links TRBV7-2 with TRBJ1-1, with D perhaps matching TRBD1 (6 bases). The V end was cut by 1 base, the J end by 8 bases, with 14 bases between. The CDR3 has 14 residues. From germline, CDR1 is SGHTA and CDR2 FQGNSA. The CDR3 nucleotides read TGTGCCAGCAGCTTAGGAACAGGGTTTAGCGAAGCTTTCTTT. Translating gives CASSLGTGFSEAFF.

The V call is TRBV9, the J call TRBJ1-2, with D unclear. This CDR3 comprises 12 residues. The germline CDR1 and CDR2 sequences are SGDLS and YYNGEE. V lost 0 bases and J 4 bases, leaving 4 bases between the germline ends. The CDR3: CASSVDTYGYTF. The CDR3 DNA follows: TGTGCCAGCAGCGTAGACACCTATGGCTACACCTTC.

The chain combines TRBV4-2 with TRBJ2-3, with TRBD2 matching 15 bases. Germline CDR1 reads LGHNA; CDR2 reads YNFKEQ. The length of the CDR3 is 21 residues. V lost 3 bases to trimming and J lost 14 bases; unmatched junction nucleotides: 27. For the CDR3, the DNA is TGTGCCAGCAGCCACACCCTCCTTGGACTAGCGGGGGGGCCGGACCCCAATAGGAGGTATTTT. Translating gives CASSHTLLGLAGGPDPNRRYF.

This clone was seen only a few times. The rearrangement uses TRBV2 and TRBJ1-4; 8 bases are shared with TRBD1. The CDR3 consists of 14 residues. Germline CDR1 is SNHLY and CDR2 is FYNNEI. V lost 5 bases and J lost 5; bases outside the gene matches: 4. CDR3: CASSWDRFNEKLFF. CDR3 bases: TGTGCCAGCAGTTGGGACAGGTTCAATGAAAAACTGTTTTTT.

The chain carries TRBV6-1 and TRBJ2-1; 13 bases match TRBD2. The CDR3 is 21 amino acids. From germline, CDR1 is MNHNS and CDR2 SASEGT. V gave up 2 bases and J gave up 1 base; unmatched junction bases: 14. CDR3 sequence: CASSELTSGGYALRSYNEQFF. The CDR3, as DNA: TGTGCCAGCAGTGAATTGACTAGCGGGGGGTATGCGTTGAGATCCTACAATGAGCAGTTCTTC.

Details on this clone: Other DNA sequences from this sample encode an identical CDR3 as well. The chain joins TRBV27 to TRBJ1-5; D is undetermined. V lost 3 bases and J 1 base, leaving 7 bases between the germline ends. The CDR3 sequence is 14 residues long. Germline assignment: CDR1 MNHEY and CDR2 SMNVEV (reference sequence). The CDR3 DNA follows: TGTGCCAGCAGTTTTTCACAGAGCAATCAGCCCCAGCATTTT. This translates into CASSFSQSNQPQHF.

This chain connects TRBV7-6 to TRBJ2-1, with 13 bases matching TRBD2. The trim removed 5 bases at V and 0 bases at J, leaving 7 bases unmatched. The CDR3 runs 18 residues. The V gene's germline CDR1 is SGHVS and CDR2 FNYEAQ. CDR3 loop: CASSPLTSGGSSYNEQFF. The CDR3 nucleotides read TGTGCCAGCAGCCCCCTGACTAGCGGGGGGAGCTCCTACAATGAGCAGTTCTTC.

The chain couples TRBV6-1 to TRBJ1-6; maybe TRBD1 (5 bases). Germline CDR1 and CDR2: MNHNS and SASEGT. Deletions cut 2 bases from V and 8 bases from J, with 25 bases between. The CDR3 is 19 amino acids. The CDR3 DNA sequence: TGTGCCAGCAGTGAAAGGGGCTTGGGCAGCCAGCCGCTCGATTCACCCCTCCACTTT. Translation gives CASSERGLGSQPLDSPLHF.

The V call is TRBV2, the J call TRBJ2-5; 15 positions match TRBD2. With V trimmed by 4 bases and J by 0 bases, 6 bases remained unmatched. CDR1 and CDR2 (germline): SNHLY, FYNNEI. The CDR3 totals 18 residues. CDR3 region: CASSGTSGGAPYQETQYF. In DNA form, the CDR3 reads TGTGCCAGCAGTGGGACTAGCGGGGGGGCCCCGTACCAAGAGACCCAGTACTTC. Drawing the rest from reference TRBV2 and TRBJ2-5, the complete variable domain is EPEVTQTPSHQVTQMGQEVILRCVPISNHLYFYWYRQILGQKVEFLVSFYNNEISEKSEIFDDQFSVERPDGSNFTLKIRSTKLEDSAMYFCASSGTSGGAPYQETQYFGPGTRLLVL.

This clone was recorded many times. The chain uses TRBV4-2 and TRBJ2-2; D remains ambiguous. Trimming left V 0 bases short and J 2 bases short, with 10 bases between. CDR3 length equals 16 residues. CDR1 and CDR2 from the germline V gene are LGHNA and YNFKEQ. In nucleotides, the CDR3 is TGTGCCAGCAGCCAAGAAAGAGAACCAAACACCGGGGAGCTGTTTTTT. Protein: CASSQEREPNTGELFF.

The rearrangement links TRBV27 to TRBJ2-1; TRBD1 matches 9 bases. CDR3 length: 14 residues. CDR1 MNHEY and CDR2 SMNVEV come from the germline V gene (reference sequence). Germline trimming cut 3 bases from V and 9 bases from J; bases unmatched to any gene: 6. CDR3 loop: CASSFTTGGVEQFF. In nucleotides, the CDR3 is TGTGCCAGCAGTTTTACTACAGGGGGCGTTGAGCAGTTCTTC.

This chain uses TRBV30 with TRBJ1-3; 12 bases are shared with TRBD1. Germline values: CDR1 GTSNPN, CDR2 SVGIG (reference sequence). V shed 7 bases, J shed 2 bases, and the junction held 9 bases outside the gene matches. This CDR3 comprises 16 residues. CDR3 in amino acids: CAFGTGGNVAGNTIYF. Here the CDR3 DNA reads TGTGCCTTCGGGACAGGGGGCAATGTAGCTGGAAACACCATATATTTT.

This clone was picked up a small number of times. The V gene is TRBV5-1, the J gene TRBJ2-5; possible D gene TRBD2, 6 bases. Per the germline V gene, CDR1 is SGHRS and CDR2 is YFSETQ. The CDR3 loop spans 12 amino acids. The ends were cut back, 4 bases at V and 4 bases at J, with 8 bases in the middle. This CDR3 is CASSVGGETQYF. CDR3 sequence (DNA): TGCGCCAGCAGCGTCGGGGGAGAGACCCAGTACTTC.

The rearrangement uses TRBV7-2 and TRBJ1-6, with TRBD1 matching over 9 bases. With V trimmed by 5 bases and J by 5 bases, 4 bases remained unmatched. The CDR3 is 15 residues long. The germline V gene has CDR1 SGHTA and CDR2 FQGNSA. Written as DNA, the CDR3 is TGTGCCAGCAGCGCCGGGACAGGGAATAATTCACCCCTCCACTTT. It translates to CASSAGTGNNSPLHF.